These 16 T cell receptor beta chains share one sample of origin, sequenced in a study of CD8 T cells in Susac syndrome. RNA in amounts of 0.5 to 1 ug was reverse transcribed with random hexamers. TCRdb re-analysed the immunoSEQ multiplex PCR reads in MiXCR, keeping a single row per CDR3 protein. The data contain more than 40,000 distinct CDR3 sequences, approximately 93% of them seen just once; the ten biggest clones take up roughly 0.58%. The sample was CD8+ T cells from PBMCs. These TCRs come from a human donor in good health.

CDR3 nucleotides: TGTGCCAGCAGTGGTCAGGGGTTCTTC. Translated, it gives CASSGQGFF. The chain couples TRBV2 to TRBJ2-1, with D possibly TRBD1 on 5 matching bases. Germline assignment: CDR1 SNHLY and CDR2 FYNNEI. V shed 4 bases and J shed 15 bases, with 7 bases lying between them. CDR3 length: 9 residues. Combining the CDR3 with reference TRBV2 and TRBJ2-1 gives the whole variable domain EPEVTQTPSHQVTQMGQEVILRCVPISNHLYFYWYRQILGQKVEFLVSFYNNEISEKSEIFDDQFSVERPDGSNFTLKIRSTKLEDSAMYFCASSGQGFFGPGTRLTVL.

The CDR3 protein is CASSFSGSWYEQYF. The DNA for the CDR3 is TGTGCCAGCAGCTTTAGCGGGAGTTGGTACGAGCAGTACTTC. V is TRBV13 and J is TRBJ2-7; TRBD2 matches 9 bases. Germline V gene lookup returns CDR1 PRHDT and CDR2 FYEKMQ (reference sequence). The CDR3 has 14 amino acids. Trimming removed 3 bases from V and 4 bases from J; junction bases left unmatched: 4.

The rearrangement uses TRBV6-6 and TRBJ2-7; D is undetermined. From germline, CDR1 is MNHNY and CDR2 SVGAGI (reference sequence). The ends were cut back, 8 bases at V and 3 bases at J, with 8 bases in the middle. This CDR3 region has 11 residues. CDR3 loop: CASLAGYEQYF. CDR3 nucleotide sequence: TGTGCCAGCCTTGCTGGCTACGAGCAGTACTTC.

This chain uses TRBV6-1 with TRBJ2-7; D not resolved. There are 14 residues in the CDR3. V was cut by 3 bases and J by 2 bases, with 11 bases left in between. The germline V gene has CDR1 MNHNS and CDR2 SASEGT. The CDR3 sequence is CASSEYKFPYEQYF. Here the CDR3 DNA reads TGTGCCAGCAGTGAGTACAAGTTCCCCTACGAGCAGTACTTC.

The chain has TRBV12-3 or TRBV12-4 and TRBJ2-7; TRBD2 matches at 12 bases. J gave up 5 bases and V 7 bases, and 12 bases lay outside the gene matches. This CDR3 has 16 amino acids. This CDR3 is CASTQWRTSGIHEQYF. The CDR3 bases are TGTGCCAGCACCCAGTGGCGGACTAGCGGGATCCACGAGCAGTACTTC.

V and J are TRBV27 and TRBJ1-4, with D uncertain. From germline, CDR1 is MNHEY and CDR2 SMNVEV (reference sequence). Trimming took 5 bases from V and 10 from J, leaving 8 bases between them. CDR3 length: 11 residues. For the CDR3, the DNA is TGTGCCAGCAGTCCCGGTGGAAAACTGTTTTTT. It yields the protein CASSPGGKLFF.

The V call is TRBV20-1, the J call TRBJ2-7; TRBD1 matches 9 bases. CDR1 is DFQATT, CDR2 SNEGSKA, per germline (reference sequence). The CDR3 runs 14 residues. J lost 2 bases, V lost 5 bases, and 7 bases had no gene match. The CDR3, as DNA: TGCAGTGCTCGGGACAGGGTTCTGACCTACGAGCAGTACTTC. Translation: CSARDRVLTYEQYF.

The V and J genes are TRBV14 and TRBJ2-5, with no clear D. Trimming pared 11 bases from V and 3 bases from J, leaving 16 bases between. The CDR3 has 13 residues. Germline V lookup: CDR1 SGHDN, CDR2 FVKESK. CDR3 residues: CAVRIPMEETQYF. CDR3 coding DNA: TGTGCCGTCAGGATCCCGATGGAAGAGACCCAGTACTTC.

CDR3 sequence reads: CASSSSRVTDTNTEAFF. The CDR3 DNA is TGTGCCAGCAGCTCCAGCCGAGTAACTGACACGAACACTGAAGCTTTCTTT. This chain links TRBV7-9 with TRBJ1-1; unclear D gene. From germline, CDR1 is SEHNR and CDR2 FQNEAQ (reference sequence). V lost 4 bases to trimming and J lost 1 base, with 19 bases between them. CDR3 length: 17 amino acids.

The genes are TRBV6-1 and TRBJ2-2, with D perhaps matching TRBD1 (6 bases). The CDR3 totals 16 residues. V was clipped by 3 bases and J by 1 base, with 12 bases between them. CDR1 and CDR2 from the germline V gene are MNHNS and SASEGT. CDR3 sequence (DNA): TGTGCCAGCAGTGAGGAGAGGGGACAGAACACCGGGGAGCTGTTTTTT. It is translated as CASSEERGQNTGELFF.

This chain uses TRBV25-1 with TRBJ1-2; D not resolved. With 4 bases removed from V and 3 bases from J, the gap between germline ends came to 12 bases. Per germline, CDR1 MGHDK and CDR2 SYGVNS. The CDR3 runs to 14 residues. CDR3: CASSARGIDYGYTF. CDR3 DNA sequence: TGTGCCAGCAGTGCAAGAGGGATTGACTATGGCTACACCTTC.

The rearrangement uses TRBV13 and TRBJ2-5; 11 positions match TRBD1. Losses at the gene ends were 5 bases for V and 2 bases for J; bases not matched to a gene: 7. The CDR3 contains 16 residues. Germline CDR1 PRHDT, CDR2 FYEKMQ (reference sequence). As DNA, the CDR3 is TGTGCCAGCAGCGGAGGGACAGGGGGACCTCAAGAGACCCAGTACTTC. Translated, it gives CASSGGTGGPQETQYF.

The chain employs TRBV18 and TRBJ2-1; no definite D call. The germline V and J ends were trimmed by 2 bases and 6 bases, with 5 bases remaining between them. Germline V CDR1 and CDR2: KGHSH, LQKENI. This CDR3 has 12 residues. CDR3 loop: CASSPGINEQFF. The CDR3 nucleotides are TGTGCCAGCTCACCAGGGATCAATGAGCAGTTCTTC.

V gene TRBV20-1 combines with J gene TRBJ1-2; D not resolved. CDR1 is DFQATT and CDR2 is SNEGSKA in the germline V gene (reference sequence). CDR3 length: 14 amino acids. The germline V and J ends were trimmed by 0 bases and 5 bases, with 13 bases remaining between them. The CDR3 loop is CSARDLDGSYGYTF. DNA for the CDR3: TGCAGTGCTAGAGATCTTGACGGTTCATATGGCTACACCTTC.

The chain is built from TRBV5-6 and TRBJ1-1; 8 nucleotides align to TRBD1. Germline V gene lookup returns CDR1 SGHDT and CDR2 YYEEEE. Unmatched junction bases numbered 1, after V lost 4 bases and J lost 5 bases. The CDR3 has 12 amino acids. For the CDR3, the DNA is TGTGCCAGCAGCACAGGGGGAACTGAAGCTTTCTTT. Its translation is CASSTGGTEAFF.

The chain carries TRBV12-3 or TRBV12-4 and TRBJ2-7; 10 bases align to TRBD1. CDR3 length equals 14 residues. V was clipped by 8 bases and J by 6 bases; unmatched bases: 10. The CDR3 coding sequence is TGTGCCAGCCTCAACGGGGACAGGGGATTCGAGCAGTACTTC. It translates to CASLNGDRGFEQYF.